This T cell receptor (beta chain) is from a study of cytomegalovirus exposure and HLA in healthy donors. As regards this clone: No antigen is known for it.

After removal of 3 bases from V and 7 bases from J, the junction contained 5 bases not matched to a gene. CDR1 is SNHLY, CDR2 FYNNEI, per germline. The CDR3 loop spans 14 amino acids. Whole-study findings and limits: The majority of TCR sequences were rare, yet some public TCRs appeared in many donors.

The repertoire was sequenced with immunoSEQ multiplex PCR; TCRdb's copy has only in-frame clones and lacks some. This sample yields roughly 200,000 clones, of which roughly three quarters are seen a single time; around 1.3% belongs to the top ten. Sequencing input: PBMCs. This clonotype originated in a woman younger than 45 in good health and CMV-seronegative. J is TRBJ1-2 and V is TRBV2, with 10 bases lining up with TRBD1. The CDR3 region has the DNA TGTGCCAGCAGTGAGGGACAGGGGACTGGTGGCTACACCTTC. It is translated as CASSEGQGTGGYTF.